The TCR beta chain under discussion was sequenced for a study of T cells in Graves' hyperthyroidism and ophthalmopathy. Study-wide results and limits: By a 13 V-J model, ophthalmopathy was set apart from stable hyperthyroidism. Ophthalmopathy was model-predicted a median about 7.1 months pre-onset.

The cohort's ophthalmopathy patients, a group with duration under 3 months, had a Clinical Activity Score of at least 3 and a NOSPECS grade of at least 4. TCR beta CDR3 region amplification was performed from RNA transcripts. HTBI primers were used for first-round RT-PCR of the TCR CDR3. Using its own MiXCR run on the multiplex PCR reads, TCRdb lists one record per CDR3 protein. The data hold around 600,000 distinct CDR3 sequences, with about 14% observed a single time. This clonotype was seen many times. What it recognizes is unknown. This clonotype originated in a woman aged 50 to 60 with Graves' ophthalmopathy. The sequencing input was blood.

As DNA, the CDR3 is TGTGCCAGCAGCTTAGGATTCGGTAAACAAGAGACCCAGTACTTC. This translates into CASSLGFGKQETQYF. The chain joins TRBV7-2 to TRBJ2-5; the D is unclear. Germline CDR1 SGHTA, CDR2 FQGNSA. V was trimmed by 1 base and J by 2 bases, leaving 11 bases between them. The CDR3 contains 15 residues.